This T cell receptor (beta chain) originates from a study of shared clonotypes between healthy human individuals. Naive CD8 cells were CD45RO-negative, positively selected for CCR7, excluding terminally differentiated effector memory CD45RA+ cells. Nashville, Tennessee was home to all donors, each a Caucasian adult. A remark on this clone: Its antigen is as yet unknown.

Findings and caveats of the study: Among donors, the sharing of clonotypes was expected to be influenced by sequencing depth.

Sorted-subset replicate PCRs used about 0.2 ug of genomic DNA. This amount corresponded to 33,000 or so T cell genomes. Original processing notes: ImmunoSEQ yielded junction-only sequences lacking quality scores, so filtering differed. Clones were read by immunoSEQ multiplex PCR, and TCRdb kept only the in-frame ones, dropping some. V and J calls and clone size follow that table, whereas D and trimming were derived from the DNA. The table lists some 800,000 clones, more than 85% of them singletons, with less than 25% in the top ten. This CDR3 is built from 13 residues. Trimming took 6 bases from V and 2 from J, leaving 8 bases between them. The germline CDR1 and CDR2 sequences are SNHLY and FYNNEI.

The rearrangement uses TRBV2 and TRBJ2-1; no firm D call. This clonotype was obtained from a man aged 30-40 years in good health. The sequenced sample consisted of naive CD8+ T cells sorted from blood. CDR3 region: CASREPPYNEQFF. The CDR3 DNA follows: TGTGCCAGCAGGGAGCCCCCCTACAATGAGCAGTTCTTC.